The rows below give T cell receptor beta chains drawn from one sample of a study of T cell responses to AZD1222 COVID-19 vaccine. The data were produced by immunoSEQ multiplex PCR, yet TCRdb's version contains in-frame clones alone and is incomplete. The repertoire consists of 120,000 or so clones, with about 90% occurring once and the leading ten covering about 4%. The sample was peripheral blood, taken on day 0 of MenACWY control vaccination. Every receptor here comes from an adult in good health. Each CDR3 is given with its conserved first and last residue. The D gene is left open where the match is weak. Some rows have no size entry. The others give once, few or many, or a class for an expanded clone.

TRBJ2-7	-	TRBV10-3	-	CAISDRGGYEQYF	TGTGCCATCAGTGACAGGGGAGGATACGAGCAGTACTTC
TRBJ2-1	-	TRBV4-3	TRBD1	CASSQGPGTGDNEQFF	TGCGCCAGCAGCCAAGGCCCCGGGACAGGGGACAATGAGCAGTTCTTC
TRBJ2-6	-	TRBV18	-	CASSPKGPGANVLTF	TGTGCCAGCTCACCTAAGGGTCCTGGGGCCAACGTCCTGACTTTC
TRBJ2-4	once	TRBV5-1	-	CASSLGEAKNIQYF	TGCGCCAGCAGCTTGGGTGAAGCCAAAAACATTCAGTACTTC
TRBJ1-2	few	TRBV27	-	CASSLSGGGHSYGYTF	TGTGCCAGCAGTTTATCGGGGGGGGGTCATAGCTATGGCTACACCTTC
TRBJ1-4	-	TRBV6-2/TRBV6-3	TRBD1	CASSYGQGGEKLFF	TGTGCCAGCAGTTATGGACAGGGCGGCGAAAAACTGTTTTTT
TRBJ1-6	-	TRBV11-2	-	CASSLAGASYNSPLHF	TGTGCCAGCAGCTTAGCAGGGGCCTCCTATAATTCACCCCTCCACTTT
TRBJ2-2	many	TRBV5-1	-	CASSLWTGELFF	TGCGCCAGCAGCTTGTGGACCGGGGAGCTGTTTTTT
TRBJ2-1	-	TRBV7-9	TRBD2	CASSLNVAGAYNEQFF	TGTGCCAGCAGCTTGAATGTAGCGGGAGCCTACAATGAGCAGTTCTTC
TRBJ2-1	-	TRBV7-6	TRBD1	CASSLAGGTGSYNEQFF	TGTGCCAGCAGCTTAGCAGGGGGGACAGGGTCCTACAATGAGCAGTTCTTC
TRBJ2-5	-	TRBV15	TRBD2	CATSRDLGGTSGDQETQYF	TGTGCCACCAGCAGAGATCTAGGGGGGACTAGCGGAGACCAAGAGACCCAGTACTTC
TRBJ1-3	-	TRBV5-4	-	CASSLDTSGNTIYF	TGTGCCAGCAGCTTGGACACCTCTGGAAACACCATATATTTT
TRBJ1-4	-	TRBV7-8	-	CASSGATNEKLFF	TGTGCCAGCAGCGGTGCAACTAATGAAAAACTGTTTTTT
TRBJ2-3	-	TRBV7-5	-	CVRSLAGASGGVDTQYF	TGTGTCAGAAGCTTAGCGGGCGCTAGCGGGGGTGTGGATACGCAGTATTTT
TRBJ2-5	-	TRBV6-2/TRBV6-3	-	CASGHWGPPGGETQYF	TGTGCCAGCGGCCACTGGGGACCGCCTGGGGGAGAGACCCAGTACTTC
TRBJ2-1	-	TRBV27	-	CASSLAGSSYNEQFF	TGTGCCAGCAGTTTGGCAGGGAGCTCCTACAATGAGCAGTTCTTC
TRBJ1-1	-	TRBV7-2	-	CASSLTRGFTEAFF	TGTGCCAGCAGCTTAACCAGGGGCTTCACTGAAGCTTTCTTT
TRBJ1-4	-	TRBV27	-	CASSLDFGLSNEKLFF	TGTGCCAGCAGTTTAGATTTCGGACTGTCTAATGAAAAACTGTTTTTT
TRBJ1-3	-	TRBV25-1	TRBD1	CASSHPGQPGNTIYF	TGTGCCAGCAGCCACCCGGGACAGCCAGGAAACACCATATATTTT